This is a list of T cell receptor beta chains from one sample in a study of preoperative IRX-2 immunotherapy in early breast cancer. Assay: immunoSEQ multiplex PCR; the TCRdb copy retains only in-frame clones and omits some. Among around 34,000 clones listed, roughly 80% were seen once. Material: lymph node tissue, obtained from a patient treated with IRX-2 immunotherapy. These receptors were obtained from a human donor with breast cancer. CDR3s include the opening cysteine and the closing phenylalanine or tryptophan. D genes are given only for firm matches. Size is omitted from some rows. Given values are once, few, many or a class for expanded clones.

cdr3_nt,cdr3_aa,d_call,j_call,v_call,clone_size
TGTGCCAGCAGACGGGACAGGAGCTCTGGAAACACCATATATTTT,CASRRDRSSGNTIYF,TRBD1,TRBJ1-3,TRBV6-8,few
TGCGCCAGCAGCCACGGAGACAGGAGAGGCACTGAAGCTTTCTTT,CASSHGDRRGTEAFF,-,TRBJ1-1,TRBV1,-
TGTGCCAGCTCACCCATCAGGGGGCGGAACACTGAAGCTTTCTTT,CASSPIRGRNTEAFF,TRBD1,TRBJ1-1,TRBV18,-
TGTGCCAGCTCGCCAACAGGGGTTAATGAGCAGTTCTTC,CASSPTGVNEQFF,TRBD1,TRBJ2-1,TRBV18,-
TGTGCCAGCAGTTACATGCCCGTCGGAAATCAGCCCCAGCATTTT,CASSYMPVGNQPQHF,-,TRBJ1-5,TRBV6-8,-
TGTGCCAGCAGTTATTTACTGAGCTACGAGCAGTACTTC,CASSYLLSYEQYF,-,TRBJ2-7,TRBV28,-
TGTGCTAAAGTTCGTAGGGGGAGATGCTCCTACGAGCAGTACTTC,CAKVRRGRCSYEQYF,-,TRBJ2-7,TRBV12-5,few
TGTGCCAGCAGTCTGGGACGGGGGCCTTCTGGGGCCAACGTCCTGACTTTC,CASSLGRGPSGANVLTF,-,TRBJ2-6,TRBV27,-
TGTGCCAGCAGTGATTTCGCAGGGCGCAATCAGCCCCAGCATTTT,CASSDFAGRNQPQHF,-,TRBJ1-5,TRBV2,-
TGCGCCAGCAGTGGACTAGCGGGGGGGCACCCCTACAATGAGCAGTTCTTC,CASSGLAGGHPYNEQFF,TRBD2,TRBJ2-1,TRBV10-2,-
TGTGCCAGCAGCTTAGGGGGCAGGGCAGATACGCAGTATTTT,CASSLGGRADTQYF,-,TRBJ2-3,TRBV11-3,few
TGTGCCACCAGCAGGGGACTAGAGGGAAACATTCAGTACTTC,CATSRGLEGNIQYF,TRBD2,TRBJ2-4,TRBV15,-
TGTGCCAGCAGGGTGGGACTACTAGAGACCCAGTACTTC,CASRVGLLETQYF,TRBD2,TRBJ2-5,TRBV6-7,-
TGTGCCACCAGCGACTTACGAGACACAGATACGCAGTATTTT,CATSDLRDTDTQYF,-,TRBJ2-3,TRBV15,-